These 20 T cell receptor beta chains were all obtained from the same sample, sequenced in a study of blood T cell repertoires in COVID-19. Profiled with immunoSEQ multiplex PCR; TCRdb holds only in-frame clones, not every one. The sample consists of around 430,000 clones, 85% to 90% of them appearing once. The source material was PBMCs or T cells enriched from blood (not recorded which). The source is a woman between 50 and 59 years old who had recovered from COVID-19.

The table lists this clone with a count of one. Distinct nucleotide sequences in the sample also encode this CDR3. The genes are TRBV7-2 and TRBJ1-1; the D gene is possibly TRBD1 (5 bases). The germline gives CDR1 SGHTA, CDR2 FQGNSA. V was pared by 0 bases and J by 5 bases, with 10 bases between. This CDR3 spans 14 amino acids. This CDR3 is CASSLALGGTEAFF. The CDR3 nucleotides read TGTGCCAGCAGCTTAGCCCTGGGGGGGACTGAAGCTTTCTTT.

This clone was counted between two and nine times. The chain couples TRBV7-2 to TRBJ2-7; D is unclear. The CDR3 is 12 residues long. Germline lookup yields CDR1 SGHTA and CDR2 FQGNSA. Trimming stripped 5 bases from V and 6 bases from J, with 11 bases between. The CDR3 nucleotides are TGTGCCAGCAGCCCCTATTCGTTCGAGCAGTACTTC. It is translated as CASSPYSFEQYF.

V gene TRBV10-2 combines with J gene TRBJ1-3; tentative D call: TRBD1 (6 bases). Germline V gene sequence: CDR1 WSHSY, CDR2 SAAADI. The germline V and J ends were trimmed by 0 bases and 1 base, with 7 bases remaining between them. The CDR3 is 15 amino acids. The CDR3 protein is CASSESTGSGNTIYF. The CDR3 bases are TGCGCCAGCAGTGAGTCTACAGGGTCTGGAAACACCATATATTTT.

The J gene is TRBJ1-6, the V gene TRBV3-1 (or the pseudogene TRBV3-2), with 7 bases aligning to TRBD1. Per germline, CDR1 LGHDT and CDR2 YNNKEL (reference sequence). CDR3 length equals 14 residues. With 3 bases clipped from V and 10 bases from J, the junction kept 6 bases outside the gene matches. The DNA of the CDR3 is TGTGCCAGCAGCCAGGGACAGCCCACGTCACCCCTCCACTTT. This translates into CASSQGQPTSPLHF.

This sequence joins TRBV7-2 and TRBJ2-3; weak D call: TRBD2 (6 bases). V was pared by 2 bases and J by 5 bases, with 14 bases between. The CDR3 contains 15 residues. Germline CDR1 and CDR2: SGHTA and FQGNSA. The CDR3 DNA is TGTGCCAGCAGCTTATTGCGGGGAGTAAAAGATACGCAGTATTTT. It codes for CASSLLRGVKDTQYF. The entire variable domain, with the rest obtained from reference TRBV7-2 and TRBJ2-3, is as follows: GAGVSQSPSNKVTEKGKDVELRCDPISGHTALYWYRQSLGQGLEFLIYFQGNSAPDKSGLPSDRFSAERTGGSVSTLTIQRTQQEDSAVYLCASSLLRGVKDTQYFGPGTRLTVL.

The chain is built from TRBV7-2 and TRBJ2-3, with 11 bases lining up with TRBD2. The J segment lost 6 bases and the V segment lost 5 bases, leaving 10 bases of the junction unmatched. Germline lookup yields CDR1 SGHTA and CDR2 FQGNSA. This CDR3 has 16 amino acids. This CDR3 is CASSRRLAGMGDTQYF. Here the CDR3 DNA reads TGTGCCAGCAGCAGAAGACTAGCGGGGATGGGGGATACGCAGTATTTT. Full variable domain (rest looked up from reference TRBV7-2 and TRBJ2-3): GAGVSQSPSNKVTEKGKDVELRCDPISGHTALYWYRQSLGQGLEFLIYFQGNSAPDKSGLPSDRFSAERTGGSVSTLTIQRTQQEDSAVYLCASSRRLAGMGDTQYFGPGTRLTVL.

CDR3 residues: CASSQNVHEVNQPQHF. In DNA, the CDR3 is TGTGCCAGCAGCCAAAACGTGCACGAGGTCAATCAGCCCCAGCATTTT. V and J are TRBV4-2 and TRBJ1-5; D not resolved. Germline CDR1 reads LGHNA; CDR2 reads YNFKEQ. Trimming removed 2 bases at V and 3 bases at J, with 14 bases between. The CDR3 runs 16 residues.

The chain recombines TRBV18 with TRBJ1-2; D is ambiguous. The V gene lost 2 bases and the J gene lost 5 bases, with 18 bases spanning the gap. The germline gives CDR1 KGHSH, CDR2 LQKENI. This CDR3 has 16 residues. The CDR3 region is CASSPENTVTGYGYTF. DNA for the CDR3: TGTGCCAGCTCACCAGAGAATACGGTTACGGGTTATGGCTACACCTTC.

The chain links TRBV7-2 to TRBJ2-5; possibly TRBD1 for D (6 bases). Germline lookup yields CDR1 SGHTA and CDR2 FQGNSA. The CDR3 has 15 residues. V lost 1 base, J lost 1 base, and 10 bases lay in between. CDR3 loop: CASSLDQGSQETQYF. For the CDR3, the DNA is TGTGCCAGCAGCTTAGATCAGGGGAGCCAAGAGACCCAGTACTTC.

The genes are TRBV25-1 and TRBJ1-4, with D unclear. The CDR3 spans 15 residues. The V end was cut by 8 bases, the J end by 8 bases, with 21 bases between. Per the germline V gene, CDR1 is MGHDK and CDR2 is SYGVNS. CDR3 sequence: CASGRADGGQEKLFF. CDR3 DNA: TGTGCCAGCGGTAGGGCAGACGGAGGTCAAGAAAAACTGTTTTTT.

The chain uses TRBV7-2 and TRBJ1-2, with 9 bases aligning to TRBD1. V trimming: 4 bases; J trimming: 7 bases; junction bases outside the gene matches: 7. This CDR3 is built from 14 residues. The V gene's germline CDR1 is SGHTA and CDR2 FQGNSA. CDR3: CASSSAGQGAGYTF. Written as DNA, the CDR3 is TGTGCCAGCAGCTCAGCGGGACAGGGAGCTGGCTACACCTTC.

This chain uses TRBV5-1 with TRBJ1-1; D remains ambiguous. CDR3 size: 13 residues. The germline V gene has CDR1 SGHRS and CDR2 YFSETQ. The ends were cut back, 6 bases at V and 1 base at J, with 10 bases in the middle. The CDR3 reads CASTGRENTEAFF. CDR3 in DNA: TGCGCCAGCACCGGCCGGGAGAACACTGAAGCTTTCTTT.

This rearrangement joins TRBV13 to TRBJ1-3, with D tentatively TRBD1 (5 bases). The CDR3 extends over 14 amino acids. Trimming took 2 bases from V and 2 from J, leaving 7 bases between them. Germline CDR1 is PRHDT and CDR2 is FYEKMQ (reference sequence). The CDR3 nucleotides are TGTGCCAGCAGCTTATGGGGCCCTGGAAACACCATATATTTT. It encodes CASSLWGPGNTIYF.

The chain links TRBV3-1 (or the pseudogene TRBV3-2) to TRBJ2-7; 10 bases are shared with TRBD1. This CDR3 is 15 amino acids long. J was trimmed by 7 bases and V by 5 bases; bases with no gene match: 11. Germline CDR1 and CDR2: LGHDT and YNNKEL (reference sequence). Written as DNA, the CDR3 is TGTGCCAGCAGCGGAACGGGACAGGGGTCGGGGGAGCAGTACTTC. Amino acid sequence: CASSGTGQGSGEQYF.

The chain links TRBV6-5 to TRBJ2-7; 9 bases map to TRBD1. The CDR3 is 12 residues long. V was pared by 7 bases and J by 3 bases, with 1 base of the junction left unmatched. Germline assignment: CDR1 MNHEY and CDR2 SVGAGI. CDR3 residues: CASKGQGYEQYF. The CDR3, as DNA: TGTGCCAGCAAGGGACAGGGCTACGAGCAGTACTTC.

This chain uses TRBV27 with TRBJ1-6; unclear D gene. The CDR3 extends over 16 amino acids. Germline V gives CDR1 MNHEY, CDR2 SMNVEV (reference sequence). V was trimmed by 6 bases and J by 5 bases, leaving 17 bases between them. The CDR3 DNA reads TGTGCCAGCAGCGACGGGAGGAACCGTCATAATTCACCCCTCCACTTT. Translation: CASSDGRNRHNSPLHF.

The V and J genes are TRBV2 and TRBJ2-7, with 7 bases matching TRBD2. V shed 0 bases and J 6 bases; nucleotides not matched to a gene: 8. CDR3 length: 15 amino acids. Germline CDR1 and CDR2: SNHLY and FYNNEI. The chain's CDR3 is CASSEALAGRAEQYF. In DNA form, the CDR3 reads TGTGCCAGCAGTGAAGCGTTGGCAGGGAGGGCCGAGCAGTACTTC.

The chain recombines TRBV7-2 with TRBJ2-1, with TRBD2 matching 11 bases. Germline V gene sequence: CDR1 SGHTA, CDR2 FQGNSA. V shed 4 bases and J 3 bases; nucleotides not matched to a gene: 8. The CDR3 is made up of 17 amino acids. CDR3 sequence reads: CASSSGLLAGGYNEQFF. The DNA for the CDR3 is TGTGCCAGCAGCTCCGGCTTGCTAGCGGGGGGCTACAATGAGCAGTTCTTC.

This chain uses TRBV5-6 with TRBJ2-7, with unresolved D. The germline CDR1 and CDR2 sequences are SGHDT and YYEEEE. CDR3 length: 11 residues. Trimming took 0 bases from V and 6 from J, leaving 4 bases between them. CDR3 residues: CASSLAGEQYF. The CDR3 region has the DNA TGTGCCAGCAGCTTGGCGGGCGAGCAGTACTTC.

V and J are TRBV7-9 and TRBJ1-4, with unresolved D. V was shortened by 5 bases and J by 4 bases, with 14 bases between the two germline ends. The V gene's germline CDR1 is SEHNR and CDR2 FQNEAQ (reference sequence). The CDR3 spans 15 residues. CDR3 nucleotide sequence: TGTGCCAGCAGCAAACGCCCAGAGGGTAATGAAAAACTGTTTTTT. This encodes CASSKRPEGNEKLFF. Using reference TRBV7-9 and TRBJ1-4 for the parts outside the CDR3, the full variable domain is DTGVSQNPRHKITKRGQNVTFRCDPISEHNRLYWYRQTLGQGPEFLTYFQNEAQLEKSRLLSDRFSAERPKGSFSTLEIQRTEQGDSAMYLCASSKRPEGNEKLFFGSGTQLSVL.